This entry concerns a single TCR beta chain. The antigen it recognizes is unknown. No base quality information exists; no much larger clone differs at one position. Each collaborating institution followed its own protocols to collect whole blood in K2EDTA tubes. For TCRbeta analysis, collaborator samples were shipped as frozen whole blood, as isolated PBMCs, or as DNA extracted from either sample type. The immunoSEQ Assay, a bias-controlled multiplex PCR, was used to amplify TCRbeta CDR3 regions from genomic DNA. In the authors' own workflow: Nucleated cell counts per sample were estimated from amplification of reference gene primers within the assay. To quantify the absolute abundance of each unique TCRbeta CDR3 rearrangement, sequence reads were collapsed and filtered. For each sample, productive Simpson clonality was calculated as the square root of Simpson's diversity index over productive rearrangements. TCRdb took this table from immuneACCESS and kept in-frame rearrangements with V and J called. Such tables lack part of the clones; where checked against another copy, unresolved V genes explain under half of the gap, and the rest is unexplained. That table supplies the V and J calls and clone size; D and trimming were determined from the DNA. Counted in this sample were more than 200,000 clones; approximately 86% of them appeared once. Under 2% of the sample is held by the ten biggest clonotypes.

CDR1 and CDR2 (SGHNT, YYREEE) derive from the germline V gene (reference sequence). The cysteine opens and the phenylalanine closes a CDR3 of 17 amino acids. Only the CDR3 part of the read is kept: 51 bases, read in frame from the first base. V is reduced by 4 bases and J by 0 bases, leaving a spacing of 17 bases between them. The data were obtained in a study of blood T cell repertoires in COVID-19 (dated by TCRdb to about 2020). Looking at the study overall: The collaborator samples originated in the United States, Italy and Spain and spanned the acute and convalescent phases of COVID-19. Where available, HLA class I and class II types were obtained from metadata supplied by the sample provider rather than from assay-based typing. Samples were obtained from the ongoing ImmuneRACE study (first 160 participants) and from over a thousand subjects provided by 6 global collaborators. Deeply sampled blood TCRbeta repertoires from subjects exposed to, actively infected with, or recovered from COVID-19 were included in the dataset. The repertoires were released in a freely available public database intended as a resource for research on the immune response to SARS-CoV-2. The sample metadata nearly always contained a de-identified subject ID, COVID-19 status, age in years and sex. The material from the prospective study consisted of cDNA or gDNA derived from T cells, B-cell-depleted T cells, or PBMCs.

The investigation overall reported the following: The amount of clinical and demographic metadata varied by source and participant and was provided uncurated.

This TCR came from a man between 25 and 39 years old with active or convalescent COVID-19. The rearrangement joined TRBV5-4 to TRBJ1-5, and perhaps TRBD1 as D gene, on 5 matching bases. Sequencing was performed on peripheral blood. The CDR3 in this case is CASSGRGGLYSNQPQHF. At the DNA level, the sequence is TGTGCCAGCAGCGGGAGGGGAGGGCTTTATAGCAATCAGCCCCAGCATTTT.